What follows is one T cell receptor beta chain and its context. Its antigen is undetermined. Looked up from germline, CDR1 is SGHTA and CDR2 is FQGNSA. The CDR3 contains 11 residues. V lost 3 bases to trimming and J lost 6 bases, with 5 bases between them. This specimen belongs to a study of T cell repertoires in cytomegalovirus infection. MiXCR was run by TCRdb on the reads, yielding one entry per CDR3 protein. The sample has around 550,000 distinct CDR3 sequences, about a quarter seen once. Whole-study findings and limits: Dominating the ex vivo response were TCR beta clonotypes that were CMV-specific and HLA-C-restricted. Pooled public TCR beta family frequency picked out CMV carriers with the relevant HLA.

Sequenced: PBMCs. V and J are TRBV7-2 and TRBJ1-2; D gene uncertain. The TCR sequence derives from a human donor in good health (CMV status not recorded). Some clones in this sample may be carry-over from other donors' samples. The CDR3 is CASSFGNGYTF. The CDR3 DNA follows: TGTGCCAGCAGCTTTGGTAATGGCTACACCTTC.